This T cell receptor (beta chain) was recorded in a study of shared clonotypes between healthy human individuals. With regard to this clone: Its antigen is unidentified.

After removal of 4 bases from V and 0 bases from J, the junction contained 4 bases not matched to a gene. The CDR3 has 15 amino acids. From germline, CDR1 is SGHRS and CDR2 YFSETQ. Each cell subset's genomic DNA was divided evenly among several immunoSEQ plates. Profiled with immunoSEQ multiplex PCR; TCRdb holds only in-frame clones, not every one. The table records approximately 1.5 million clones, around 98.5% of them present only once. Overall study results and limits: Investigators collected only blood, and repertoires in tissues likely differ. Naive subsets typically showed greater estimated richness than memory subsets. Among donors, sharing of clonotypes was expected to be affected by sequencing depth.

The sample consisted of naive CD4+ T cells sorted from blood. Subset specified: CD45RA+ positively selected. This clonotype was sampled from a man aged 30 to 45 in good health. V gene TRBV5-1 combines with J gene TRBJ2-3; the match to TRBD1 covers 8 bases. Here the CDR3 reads CASSVGDRSTDTQYF. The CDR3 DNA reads TGCGCCAGCAGCGTGGGGGACAGGAGCACAGATACGCAGTATTTT.